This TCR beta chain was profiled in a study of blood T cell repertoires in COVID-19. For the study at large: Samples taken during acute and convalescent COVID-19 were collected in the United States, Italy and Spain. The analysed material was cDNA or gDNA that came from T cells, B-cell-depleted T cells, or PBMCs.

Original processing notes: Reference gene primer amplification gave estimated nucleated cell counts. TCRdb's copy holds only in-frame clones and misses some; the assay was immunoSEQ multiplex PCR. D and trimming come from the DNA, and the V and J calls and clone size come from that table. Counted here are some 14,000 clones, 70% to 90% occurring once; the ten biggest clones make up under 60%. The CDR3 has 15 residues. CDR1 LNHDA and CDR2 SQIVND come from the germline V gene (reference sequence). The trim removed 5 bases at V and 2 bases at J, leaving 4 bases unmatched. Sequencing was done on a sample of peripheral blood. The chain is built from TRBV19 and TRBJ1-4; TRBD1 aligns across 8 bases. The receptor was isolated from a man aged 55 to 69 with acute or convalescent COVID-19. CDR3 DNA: TGTGCCAGTAGTCCTAGGACAGGGACTAATGAAAAACTGTTTTTT. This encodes CASSPRTGTNEKLFF.